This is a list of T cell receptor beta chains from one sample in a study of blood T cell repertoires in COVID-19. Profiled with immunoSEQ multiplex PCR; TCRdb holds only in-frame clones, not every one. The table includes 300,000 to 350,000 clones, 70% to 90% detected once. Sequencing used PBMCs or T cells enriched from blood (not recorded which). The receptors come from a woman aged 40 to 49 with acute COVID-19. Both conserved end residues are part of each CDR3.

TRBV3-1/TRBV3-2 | CASSPTGPRTNYGYTF
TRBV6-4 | CASTKRANEKLFF
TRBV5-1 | CASSSFGGRASYEQFF
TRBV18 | CASSPILLAAAINAYEQYF
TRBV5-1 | CASSIVTGGDEQYF
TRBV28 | CASYRSPLAGELFF
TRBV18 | CASSPTGQGAEKLFF
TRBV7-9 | CASSLAREWGNYGYTF
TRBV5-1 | CASSSRERGEQYF
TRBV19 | CASSRGQGLVNTEAFF
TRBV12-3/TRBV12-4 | CASSPGQNEQFF
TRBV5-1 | CASSLAAGPARGSTEAFF
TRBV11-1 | CASSRDSGNTIYF
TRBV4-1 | CASSQDRRWAQYF
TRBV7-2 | CASSLPGQTYEQYF
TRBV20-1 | CSASFWGVRTSLYEQYF
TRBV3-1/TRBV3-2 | CASSQEAPPYNEQFF
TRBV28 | CASSPQGHQPQHF
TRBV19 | CASSIQGQGGELFF
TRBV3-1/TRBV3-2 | CASSQSGGAGEQFF
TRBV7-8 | CASSRDLAGYSYNEQFF
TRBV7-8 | CASSLVSGEYEQYF
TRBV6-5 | CASSNRLFSYNEQFF
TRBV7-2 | CASSLARTATEAFF
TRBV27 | CASSLSGEGNTEAFF
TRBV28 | CASSLGRAQPQHF
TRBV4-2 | CASSSNSPSWEGLFF
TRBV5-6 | CASSSSLASKNTGELFF
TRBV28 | CASSLVFGGGDGSNQPQHF
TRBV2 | CASRTTYGATYGNTIYF
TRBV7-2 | CASSSRGKNEKLFF
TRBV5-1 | CASSSGTGDLRDNEKLFF
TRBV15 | CATSEPSATSYEQYF
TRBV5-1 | CASSPSGGGVFNEQYF
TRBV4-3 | CASSLGTGGSNYGYTF
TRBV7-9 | CASSLLRGWDRDSPLHF
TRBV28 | CASSSLSGTGGFQPQHF
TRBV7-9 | CASSLGLSSYNEQFF
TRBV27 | CASSWEQGQPQHF
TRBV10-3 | CATETGGGEQYF
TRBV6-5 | CASMGGVVEKLFF
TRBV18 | CASSPSGQSYEQYF